The 13 T cell receptor beta chains presented below share a single source sample, sequenced in a study of Ad26.COV2.S vaccination and SARS-CoV-2 variants (dated by TCRdb to about 2021). The library relied on the immunoSEQ multiplex PCR assay. The immuneACCESS repertoire file appears here via TCRdb, limited to in-frame rearrangements. These files lack a portion of the clones; in checked studies, under half of the deficit traces to unresolved V genes, and the cause of the others is not known. The sample records about 350,000 clones, about 89% of which are singletons. The top ten hold roughly 5% of the sample. This specimen's treatment or condition label, per the study, means: roughly 20 received Ad26.COV2.S at low or high dose, single or two shots; 5 received placebo; per-sample allocation not given. For vaccine and placebo recipients, the sequenced repertoires came from samples collected on day 63 after the first injection.

Sample: peripheral blood, taken in a trial of Ad26.COV2.S vaccine versus placebo. All receptors derive from a person aged 18-65 years who received the Ad26.COV2.S COVID-19 vaccine or a placebo.

V usage is TRBV5-5 and J usage is TRBJ2-7; TRBD2 is a possible D gene (5 bases). The CDR3 has 15 amino acids. Germline V gene lookup returns CDR1 SGHKS and CDR2 YYEKEE (reference sequence). Deletions cut 5 bases from V and 3 bases from J, with 18 bases between. For the CDR3, the DNA is TGTGCCAGCAGTGTCGGACTCGGGGAAATCTACGAGCAGTACTTC. This codes for CASSVGLGEIYEQYF.

This chain joins TRBV11-2 and TRBJ1-3, with 8 bases fitting TRBD1. Germline V gene sequence: CDR1 SGHAT, CDR2 FQNNGV. V lost 4 bases, J lost 4 bases, and 0 bases stayed unmatched. The CDR3 extends over 13 amino acids. The CDR3 loop reads CASSWDRGNTIYF. In DNA, the CDR3 is TGTGCCAGCAGCTGGGACAGGGGAAACACCATATATTTT.

The J gene is TRBJ1-2, the V gene TRBV7-8; 11 nucleotides match TRBD1. V dropped 1 base and J dropped 7; count of bases not matched to a gene: 5. CDR3 size: 15 residues. Germline loops: CDR1 SGHVS, CDR2 FQNEAQ. CDR3 DNA: TGTGCCAGCAGCTTAGGGGGACAGGGGGGCGGTGGCTACACCTTC. Residues: CASSLGGQGGGGYTF.

This clone was seen a single time. The CDR3 coding sequence is TGTGCCAGCAGTGAAGCGCAGGGAAACTACGAGCAGTACTTC. As protein: CASSEAQGNYEQYF. The J gene is TRBJ2-7, the V gene TRBV2, with D maybe TRBD1 (5 bases). Germline CDR1 SNHLY, CDR2 FYNNEI. CDR3 size: 14 residues. V was pared by 0 bases and J by 3 bases, with 9 bases between.

This chain uses TRBV27 with TRBJ2-3; 7 nucleotides align to TRBD1. The CDR3 consists of 14 residues. J gave up 2 bases and V 6 bases, and 5 bases lay outside the gene matches. The germline gives CDR1 MNHEY, CDR2 SMNVEV (reference sequence). CDR3 protein: CASSHRGSTDTQYF. As DNA, the CDR3 is TGTGCCAGCAGCCACAGGGGATCCACAGATACGCAGTATTTT.

The gene calls are TRBV19 and TRBJ1-6; D ambiguous. V was pared by 4 bases and J by 3 bases, with 10 bases between. The length of the CDR3 is 15 residues. From germline, CDR1 is LNHDA and CDR2 SQIVND (reference sequence). The CDR3 here is CASSSSQIYNSPLHF. CDR3 DNA sequence: TGTGCCAGTAGTAGTTCTCAGATCTATAATTCACCCCTCCACTTT.

For the CDR3, the DNA is TGTGCCAGCAGCGCCCCCGGACAAACGAACACTGAAGCTTTCTTT. Translating it yields CASSAPGQTNTEAFF. The V call is TRBV5-4, the J call TRBJ1-1; TRBD1 is a possible D gene (5 bases). The germline CDR1 and CDR2 sequences are SGHNT and YYREEE (reference sequence). The V end lost 4 bases, the J end lost 1 base, and 14 bases lay between the germline ends. The CDR3 runs to 15 residues. Filled out from reference TRBV5-4 and TRBJ1-1, the complete variable domain reads ETGVTQSPTHLIKTRGQQVTLRCSSQSGHNTVSWYQQALGQGPQFIFQYYREEENGRGNFPPRFSGLQFPNYSSELNVNALELDDSALYLCASSAPGQTNTEAFFGQGTRLTVV.

V usage is TRBV9 and J usage is TRBJ1-3, with 8 positions matching TRBD1. Germline loops: CDR1 SGDLS, CDR2 YYNGEE. This CDR3 has 18 residues. V trimming: 4 bases; J trimming: 3 bases; junction bases outside the gene matches: 15. CDR3 protein: CASSLGQGSITYGNTIYF. The CDR3, as DNA: TGTGCCAGCAGCCTAGGACAGGGTTCCATCACATATGGAAACACCATATATTTT.

V and J are TRBV6-4 and TRBJ1-2; D perhaps matches TRBD1 (5 bases). The CDR3 contains 13 residues. V was pared by 3 bases and J by 5 bases, with 10 bases between. Per the germline V gene, CDR1 is MRHNA and CDR2 is SNTAGT. The CDR3 bases are TGTGCCAGCAGTGAAGGGCAGGGATATGGCTACACCTTC. Protein product: CASSEGQGYGYTF.

The CDR3 region has the DNA TGTGCCAGCAAGGAAGTTAGGACAGGGAAGGGTGGCTACACCTTC. It codes for CASKEVRTGKGGYTF. V and J are TRBV2 and TRBJ1-2, with 8 bases identical to TRBD1. The CDR3 contains 15 residues. The germline V gene encodes CDR1 SNHLY and CDR2 FYNNEI. After removal of 7 bases from V and 7 bases from J, the junction contained 14 bases not matched to a gene.

The CDR3 loop is CASSIGGTLGYEQYF. CDR3 coding DNA: TGTGCCAGTAGTATCGGGGGGACTCTGGGATACGAGCAGTACTTC. The chain couples TRBV19 to TRBJ2-7; TRBD2 matches 7 bases. Per germline, CDR1 LNHDA and CDR2 SQIVND (reference sequence). The CDR3 is 15 amino acids. The V segment lost 3 bases and the J segment 4 bases; nucleotides outside the gene matches: 9.

The table lists this clone with a count of one. J is TRBJ2-7 and V is TRBV5-8, with 10 bases lining up with TRBD1. The junction had 12 bases not matched to a gene; V was cut back by 4 bases and J by 2 bases. CDR3 length: 17 residues. Germline assignment: CDR1 SGHTS and CDR2 YDEGEE. CDR3 nucleotides: TGTGCCAGCAGCCTTTGGGCCGGGACAGGGGTTCCCTACGAGCAGTACTTC. Its translation: CASSLWAGTGVPYEQYF.

The chain recombines TRBV11-3 with TRBJ2-1, with TRBD1 matching 7 bases. The length of the CDR3 is 13 residues. The germline gives CDR1 SGHNT, CDR2 YENEEA. J gave up 9 bases and V 6 bases, and 8 bases lay outside the gene matches. The CDR3 region has the DNA TGTGCCAGCAGTTATTCAGGGGGACGTGAGCAGTTCTTC. Translating it yields CASSYSGGREQFF.